This TCR beta chain was sequenced in a study of blood T cell repertoires in COVID-19. Looking at the study overall: The study drew acute and convalescent COVID-19 samples from the United States, Italy and Spain. T cells, B-cell-depleted T cells, or PBMCs supplied cDNA or gDNA.

In the original workflow: Reference gene primer amplification in the assay estimated nucleated cell counts. This table comes from immunoSEQ multiplex PCR, and its TCRdb copy is limited to in-frame clones, with some not included. D and trimming were read from the DNA, whereas the V and J calls and clone size are those reported in that table. The sample comprises under 150,000 clones, approximately 90% of which are singletons, and around 4.5% rests with the top ten. Germline CDR1 and CDR2: MNHNY and SVGAGI (reference sequence). The V and J ends lost 5 bases and 2 bases respectively, with 12 bases between them. The CDR3 sequence is 14 residues long.

The genes are TRBV6-6 and TRBJ2-5, with D tentatively TRBD2 (6 bases). This sequence originates from a woman aged 45-65 years with acute or convalescent COVID-19. Material: peripheral blood. The DNA for the CDR3 is TGTGCCAGCAGTGCCCGAGGGACTCAAGAGACCCAGTACTTC. This translates into CASSARGTQETQYF.